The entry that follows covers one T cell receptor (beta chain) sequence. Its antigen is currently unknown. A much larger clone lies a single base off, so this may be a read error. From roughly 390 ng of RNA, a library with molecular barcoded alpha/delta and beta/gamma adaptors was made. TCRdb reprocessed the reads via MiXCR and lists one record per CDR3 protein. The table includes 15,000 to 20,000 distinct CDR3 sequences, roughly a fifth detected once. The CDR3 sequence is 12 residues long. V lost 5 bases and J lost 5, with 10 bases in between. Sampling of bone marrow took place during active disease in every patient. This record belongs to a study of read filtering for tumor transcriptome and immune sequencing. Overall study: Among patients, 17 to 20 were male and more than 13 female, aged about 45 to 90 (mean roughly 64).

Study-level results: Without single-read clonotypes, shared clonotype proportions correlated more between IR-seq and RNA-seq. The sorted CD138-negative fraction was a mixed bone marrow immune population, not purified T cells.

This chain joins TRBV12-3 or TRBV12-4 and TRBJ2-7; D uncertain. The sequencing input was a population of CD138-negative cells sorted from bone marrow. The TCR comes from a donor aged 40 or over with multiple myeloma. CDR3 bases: TGTGCCAGCAGTACCACGGTCCACGAGCAGTACTTC. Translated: CASSTTVHEQYF.